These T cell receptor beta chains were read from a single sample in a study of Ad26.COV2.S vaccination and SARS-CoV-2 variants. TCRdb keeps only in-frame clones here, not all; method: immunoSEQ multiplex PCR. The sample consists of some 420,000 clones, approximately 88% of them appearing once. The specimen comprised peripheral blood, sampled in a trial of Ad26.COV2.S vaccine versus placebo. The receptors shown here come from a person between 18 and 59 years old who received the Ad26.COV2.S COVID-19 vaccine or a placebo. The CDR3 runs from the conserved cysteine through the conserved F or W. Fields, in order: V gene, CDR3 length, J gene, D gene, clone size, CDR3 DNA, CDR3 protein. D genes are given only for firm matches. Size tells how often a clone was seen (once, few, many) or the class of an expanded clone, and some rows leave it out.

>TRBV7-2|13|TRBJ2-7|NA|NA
TGTGCCAGCAGCTTACTGACCTCCTACGAGCAGTACTTC
CASSLLTSYEQYF
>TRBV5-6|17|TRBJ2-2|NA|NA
TGTGCCAGCAGCCAACAGGGGCGGGGGATGAACACCGGGGAGCTGTTTTTT
CASSQQGRGMNTGELFF
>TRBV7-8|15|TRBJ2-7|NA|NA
TGTGCCAGCAGCTTAAAGCAGGGCAACTCCTACGAGCAGTACTTC
CASSLKQGNSYEQYF
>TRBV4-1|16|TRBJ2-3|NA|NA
TGCGCCAGCAGCCCGGAAGGGGGGGCGGAGGCAGATACGCAGTATTTT
CASSPEGGAEADTQYF
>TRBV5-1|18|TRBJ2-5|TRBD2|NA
TGCGCCAGCAGCGACTTCAGCGCAAGCGGGGGGGCTATAGAGACCCAGTACTTC
CASSDFSASGGAIETQYF
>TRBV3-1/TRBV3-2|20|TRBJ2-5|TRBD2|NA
TGTGCCAGCAGCCAATGGGTTCGGACTAGCGGGGACGTGAGCCAAGAGACCCAGTACTTC
CASSQWVRTSGDVSQETQYF
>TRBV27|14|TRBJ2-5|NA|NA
TGTGCCAGCAGTTTAGCGGGATACGGAGAGACCCAGTACTTC
CASSLAGYGETQYF
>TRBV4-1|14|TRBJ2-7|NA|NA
TGCGCCAGCAGCACCGCGGGTAAATCCTACGAGCAGTACTTC
CASSTAGKSYEQYF
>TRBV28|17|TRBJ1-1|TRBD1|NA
TGTGCCAGCACCCTCCTTGGGACCGGGACAGGGTACACTGAAGCTTTCTTT
CASTLLGTGTGYTEAFF
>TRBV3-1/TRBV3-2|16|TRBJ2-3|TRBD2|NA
TGTGCCAGCAGCCCAGGACTAGCGGGAAGCACAGATACGCAGTATTTT
CASSPGLAGSTDTQYF
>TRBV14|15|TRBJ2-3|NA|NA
TGTGCCAGCAGCCAAGATCGGGGTGACACAGATACGCAGTATTTT
CASSQDRGDTDTQYF
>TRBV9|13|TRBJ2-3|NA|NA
TGTGCCAGCAGCGGACCATCACGAAAGACGCAGTATTTT
CASSGPSRKTQYF
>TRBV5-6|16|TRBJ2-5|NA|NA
TGTGCCAGCAGCCCCCTTGAGGGGCGAAGATTAGAGACCCAGTACTTC
CASSPLEGRRLETQYF
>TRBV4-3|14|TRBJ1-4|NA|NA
TGCGCCAGCAGCCACGACAGAGCAAATGAAAAACTGTTTTTT
CASSHDRANEKLFF
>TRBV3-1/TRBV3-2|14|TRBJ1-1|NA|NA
TGTGCCAGCAGCCAAGGGTTAATGAACACTGAAGCTTTCTTT
CASSQGLMNTEAFF
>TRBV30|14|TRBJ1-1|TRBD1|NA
TGTGCCTGGGGCACACAGGGGCTGACGGCTGAAGCTTTCTTT
CAWGTQGLTAEAFF
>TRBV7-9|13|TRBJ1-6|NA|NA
TGTGCCAGCAGCAAGGACAGTTTTTCACCCCTCCACTTT
CASSKDSFSPLHF
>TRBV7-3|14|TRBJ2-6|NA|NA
TGTGCCAGCAGAGGTGGCTCTGGGGCCAACGTCCTGACTTTC
CASRGGSGANVLTF
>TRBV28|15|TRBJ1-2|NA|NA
TGTGCCAGCAGTTTCCGCAGGGACCCTAACTATGGCTACACCTTC
CASSFRRDPNYGYTF
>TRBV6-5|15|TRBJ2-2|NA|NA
TGTGCCAGCAGCTCACAGGGCTCAGGCACCGGGGAGCTGTTTTTT
CASSSQGSGTGELFF
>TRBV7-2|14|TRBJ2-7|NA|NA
TGTGCCAGCAACTTAGGGGCTGGGGTGTACGAGCAGTACTTC
CASNLGAGVYEQYF
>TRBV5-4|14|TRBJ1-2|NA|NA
TGTGCCAGCAGCTTGGAAATTGGTGTCTATGGCTACACCTTC
CASSLEIGVYGYTF
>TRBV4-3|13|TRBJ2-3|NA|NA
TGCGCCAGCAGCCAAGGATCAGCAGATACGCAGTATTTT
CASSQGSADTQYF
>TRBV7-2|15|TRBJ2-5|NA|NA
TGTGCCAGCAGCTTAAATCCGGGACGGCAAGAGACCCAGTACTTC
CASSLNPGRQETQYF
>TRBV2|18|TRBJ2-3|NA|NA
TGTGCCAGCAGTACTCCTAGGGACAGCGGGACCCTTTTCGATACGCAGTATTTT
CASSTPRDSGTLFDTQYF
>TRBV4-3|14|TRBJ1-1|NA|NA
TGCGCCAGCAGCCCCAGCCTTCGCAACACTGAAGCTTTCTTT
CASSPSLRNTEAFF
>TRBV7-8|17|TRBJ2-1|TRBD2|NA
TGTGCCAGCAGCTTAACCGGGACTAGCGGGACATACAATGAGCAGTTCTTC
CASSLTGTSGTYNEQFF
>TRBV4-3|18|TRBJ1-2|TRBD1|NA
TGCGCCAGCAGCCCCGATAGTGCGGGACAGAGACTAAACTATGGCTACACCTTC
CASSPDSAGQRLNYGYTF
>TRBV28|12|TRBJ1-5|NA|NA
TGTGCCAGCAGAGGGGTTCATCAGCCCCAGCATTTT
CASRGVHQPQHF
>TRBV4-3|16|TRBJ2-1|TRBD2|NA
TGCGCCAGCAGCCAAGGGACTAGCGGAGTCTACAATGAGCAGTTCTTC
CASSQGTSGVYNEQFF
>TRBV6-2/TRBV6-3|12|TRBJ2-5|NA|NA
TGTGCCAGCAGTTACCCCCAAGAGACCCAGTACTTC
CASSYPQETQYF
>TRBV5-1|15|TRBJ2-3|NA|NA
TGCGCCAGCAGCCCGGAGGCGGGGACCACAGATACGCAGTATTTT
CASSPEAGTTDTQYF
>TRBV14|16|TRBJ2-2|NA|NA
TGTGCCAGCAGCCAAAGGTCCCGGCTGATTGGGGGTGAGCTGTTTTTT
CASSQRSRLIGGELFF
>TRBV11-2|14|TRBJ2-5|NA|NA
TGTGCCAGCAGCTTAGGATACGGGGTTGAGACCCAGTACTTC
CASSLGYGVETQYF
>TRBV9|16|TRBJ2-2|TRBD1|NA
TGTGCCAGCAGCCGCGGACAGGGGGCTTACACCGGGGAGCTGTTTTTT
CASSRGQGAYTGELFF
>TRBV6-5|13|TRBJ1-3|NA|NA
TGTGCCAGCAGGGACAGCTCTGGAAACACCATATATTTT
CASRDSSGNTIYF
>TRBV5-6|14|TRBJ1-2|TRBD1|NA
TGTGCCAGCAGCTTGGGACAGGGGGGATATGGCTACACCTTC
CASSLGQGGYGYTF
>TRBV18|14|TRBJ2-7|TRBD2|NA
TGTGCCAGCTCACCAACTAGCGGCGCCTACGAGCAGTACTTC
CASSPTSGAYEQYF
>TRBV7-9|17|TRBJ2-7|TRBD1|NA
TGTGCCAGCAGCCCGAAAGGACAGGGGGAAAGGCCCTACGAGCAGTACTTC
CASSPKGQGERPYEQYF
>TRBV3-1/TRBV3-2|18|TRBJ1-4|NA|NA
TGTGCCAGCAGCCAAGAAGCCTCTTCGGGGCTGCCTAATGAAAAACTGTTTTTT
CASSQEASSGLPNEKLFF
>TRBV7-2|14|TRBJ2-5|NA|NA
TGTGCCAGCAGCTCGGGACAAGCAGAAGAGACCCAGTACTTC
CASSSGQAEETQYF
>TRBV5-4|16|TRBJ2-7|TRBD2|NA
TGTGCCAGCAGCTTGGAGCCCAGCGGGGGGGCCTACGAGCAGTACTTC
CASSLEPSGGAYEQYF
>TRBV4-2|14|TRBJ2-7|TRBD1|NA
TGTGCCAGCAGCCAAGGACAGGGGGTCGACGAGCAGTACTTC
CASSQGQGVDEQYF
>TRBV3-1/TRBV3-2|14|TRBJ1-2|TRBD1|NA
TGTGCCAGCAGCCCACGGGACAGGAACTATGGCTACACCTTC
CASSPRDRNYGYTF
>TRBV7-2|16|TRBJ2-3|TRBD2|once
TGTGCCAGCAGCCCCGAGGGACTAGCGGGGGCAGATACGCAGTATTTT
CASSPEGLAGADTQYF
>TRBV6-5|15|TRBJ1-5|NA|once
TGTGCCAGCAGTAATGAGAATCTTAGCAATCAGCCCCAGCATTTT
CASSNENLSNQPQHF